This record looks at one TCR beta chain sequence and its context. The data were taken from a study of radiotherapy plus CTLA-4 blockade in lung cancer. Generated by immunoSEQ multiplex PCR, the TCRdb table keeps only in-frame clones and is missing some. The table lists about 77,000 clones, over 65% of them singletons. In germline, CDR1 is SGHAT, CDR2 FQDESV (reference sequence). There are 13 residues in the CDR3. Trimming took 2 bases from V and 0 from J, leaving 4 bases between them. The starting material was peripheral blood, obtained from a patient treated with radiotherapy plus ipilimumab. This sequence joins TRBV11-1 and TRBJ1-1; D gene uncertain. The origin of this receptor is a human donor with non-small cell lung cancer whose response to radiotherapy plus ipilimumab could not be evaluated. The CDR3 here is CASSLRMNTEAFF. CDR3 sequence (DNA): TGTGCCAGCAGCTTACGTATGAACACTGAAGCTTTCTTT.